This record covers a single T cell receptor (beta chain). Its target is unknown. Within the sample, other DNA sequences also encode this same CDR3. This entry belongs to a study of beta chain features in type 1 diabetes. Study as a whole: No patient-donor differences in age, gender, total cells or subset yield.

CDR1 is SGHTA and CDR2 is FQGNSA in the germline V gene. The CDR3 spans 15 residues. V lost 2 bases, J lost 0 bases, and 11 bases lay in between. Study-wide results and caveats: In comparison with healthy donors, patients had naive, central memory and Treg TCRB repertoires that appeared more similar. A moderate, significant TCRB CDR3 shortening appeared in type 1 diabetes across four CD4+ subsets. In type 1 diabetes patients, VDJ junctions had fewer insertions; deletions at these junctions were more frequent.

What was sequenced were expressed TCRB transcripts, since all of the isolated RNA had been reverse transcribed. TCRdb keeps only in-frame clones here, not all; method: immunoSEQ multiplex PCR. The sample carries roughly 350,000 clones, over 9% recorded once. The sequenced sample consisted of central memory CD4+ T cells from blood. The sequence was obtained from a man aged 30 to 45 with type 1 diabetes. J is TRBJ2-7 and V is TRBV7-2, with D tentatively TRBD2 (6 bases). The CDR3 sequence is CASSLFSGSSYEQYF. As DNA, the CDR3 is TGTGCCAGCAGCTTATTCAGCGGGTCCTCCTACGAGCAGTACTTC.